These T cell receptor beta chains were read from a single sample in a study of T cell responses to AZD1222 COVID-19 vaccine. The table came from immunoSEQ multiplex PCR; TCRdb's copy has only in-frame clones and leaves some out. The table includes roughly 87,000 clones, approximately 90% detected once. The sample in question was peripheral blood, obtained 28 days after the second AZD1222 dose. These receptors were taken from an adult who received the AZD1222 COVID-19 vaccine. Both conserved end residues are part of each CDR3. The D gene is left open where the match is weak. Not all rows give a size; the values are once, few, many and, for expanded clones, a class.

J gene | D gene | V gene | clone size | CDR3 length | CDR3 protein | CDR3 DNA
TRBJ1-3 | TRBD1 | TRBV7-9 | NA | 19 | CASSFTGQKDLYSGNTIYF | TGTGCCAGCAGCTTTACGGGACAGAAAGATCTCTACTCTGGAAACACCATATATTTT
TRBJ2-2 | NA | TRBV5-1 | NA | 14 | CASSLIGYTGELFF | TGCGCCAGCAGCTTGATTGGGTACACCGGGGAGCTGTTTTTT
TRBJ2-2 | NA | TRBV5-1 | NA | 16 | CASSNNGHDITGELFF | TGCGCCAGCTCTAATAACGGACACGATATTACCGGGGAGCTGTTTTTT
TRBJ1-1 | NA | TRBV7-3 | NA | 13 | CASSLWGGTEAFF | TGTGCCAGCAGCTTATGGGGTGGCACTGAAGCTTTCTTT
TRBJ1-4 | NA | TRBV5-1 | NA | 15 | CASSSYGATNEKLFF | TGCGCCAGCAGCTCCTACGGTGCAACTAATGAAAAACTGTTTTTT
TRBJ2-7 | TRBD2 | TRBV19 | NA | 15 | CASSSKRGGLYEQYF | TGTGCCAGTAGTTCCAAGCGGGGGGGCTTGTACGAGCAGTACTTC
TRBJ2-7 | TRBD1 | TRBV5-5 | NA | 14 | CASSLGQVQREQYF | TGTGCCAGCAGCCTAGGACAGGTGCAGAGGGAGCAGTACTTC
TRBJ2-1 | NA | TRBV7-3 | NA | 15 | CASSLGQGRRGEQFF | TGTGCCAGCAGCTTAGGACAAGGGCGGCGAGGTGAGCAGTTCTTC
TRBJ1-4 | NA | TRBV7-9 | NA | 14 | CASSLGAGYEKLFF | TGTGCCAGCAGCTTAGGCGCAGGGTATGAAAAACTGTTTTTT
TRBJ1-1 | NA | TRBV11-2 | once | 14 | CASSLGGWGTEAFF | TGTGCCAGCAGCTTAGGAGGGTGGGGCACTGAAGCTTTCTTT
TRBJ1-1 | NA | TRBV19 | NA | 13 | CASSSWTSTEAFF | TGTGCCAGTAGTTCGTGGACCTCCACTGAAGCTTTCTTT
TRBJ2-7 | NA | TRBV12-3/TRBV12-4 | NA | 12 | CASREGSYEQYF | TGTGCCAGCAGGGAAGGCTCCTACGAGCAGTACTTC
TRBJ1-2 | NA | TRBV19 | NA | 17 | CASSIRTPRNPNYGYTF | TGTGCCAGTAGTATTCGGACACCGCGAAATCCTAACTATGGCTACACCTTC
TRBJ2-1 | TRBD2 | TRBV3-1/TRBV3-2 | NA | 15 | CASSPSGGVYNEQFF | TGTGCCAGCAGCCCGAGCGGGGGGGTGTACAATGAGCAGTTCTTC
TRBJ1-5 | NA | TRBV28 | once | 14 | CASSLLDTGRPQHF | TGTGCCAGCAGTTTATTGGACACGGGTCGGCCCCAGCATTTT
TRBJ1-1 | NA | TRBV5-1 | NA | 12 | CASSLGQQEAFF | TGCGCCAGCAGCTTGGGCCAGCAAGAAGCTTTCTTT
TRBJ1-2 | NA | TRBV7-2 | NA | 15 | CASSPPTGAIYGYTF | TGTGCCAGCAGCCCCCCGACAGGCGCCATATATGGCTACACCTTC
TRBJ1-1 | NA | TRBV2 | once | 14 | CASREWQTGTEAFF | TGTGCCAGCAGGGAGTGGCAAACGGGCACTGAAGCTTTCTTT
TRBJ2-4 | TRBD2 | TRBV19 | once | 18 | CASSIASGGKTTLNIQYF | TGTGCCAGTAGTATAGCTAGCGGGGGAAAGACTACACTAAACATTCAGTACTTC
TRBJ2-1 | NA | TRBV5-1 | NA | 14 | CASSLGGKGNEQFF | TGCGCCAGCAGCTTAGGCGGGAAGGGCAATGAGCAGTTCTTC
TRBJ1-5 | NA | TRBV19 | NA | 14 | CASRGQYSNQPQHF | TGTGCCAGTAGGGGACAATATAGCAATCAGCCCCAGCATTTT
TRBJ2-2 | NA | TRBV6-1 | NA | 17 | CASSESATTVSDGELFF | TGTGCCAGCAGTGAAAGCGCAACTACCGTGTCCGACGGGGAGCTGTTTTTT
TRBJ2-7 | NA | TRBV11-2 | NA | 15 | CASSLYGQGTYEQYF | TGTGCCAGCAGCCTATATGGGCAGGGAACCTACGAGCAGTACTTC
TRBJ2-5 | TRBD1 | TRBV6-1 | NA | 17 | CASSEALWAGGSETQYF | TGTGCCAGCAGTGAAGCGCTTTGGGCAGGGGGATCAGAGACCCAGTACTTC
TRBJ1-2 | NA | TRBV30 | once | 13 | CAWSIGTLYGYTF | TGTGCCTGGAGTATAGGGACTCTCTATGGCTACACCTTC